This T cell receptor (beta chain) was obtained from a study of T cells expressing NK-cell markers. Whole-study results and caveats: Dominant NKG2C+ clonotypes accounted for about 1.0-8% of CD8+ T cells in about 6 donors.

As the method of synthesis, 5'RACE template switching with UMIs yielded TCR beta cDNA. TCRdb reanalyzed the 5' RACE reads and collapses them to one entry per CDR3 protein, without DNA. Across around 380,000 distinct CDR3 sequences, the top ten clones capture about 10% of the sample. Points on this clonotype: Antigen: not known.

The CDR3 totals 15 residues. Material: blood T cells: a sorted CD56 or NKG2C T cell subset, CD4+ or CD8+ T cells, or bulk PBMC T cells (not recorded which). This chain joins TRBV12-3 or TRBV12-4 and TRBJ2-3; without DNA, the TCRdb call of TRBD2 cannot be checked. The sequence was obtained from a woman aged 50 to 60 in good health. The CDR3 region is CASSSRGGSTDTQYF.